Below are 11 T cell receptor beta chains sequenced from a single sample in a study of CD8 T cells in ankylosing spondylitis. Each CDR3 protein gets one entry after TCRdb re-called the 5' RACE reads with MiXCR. Altogether 150,000 or so distinct CDR3 sequences are present, approximately 20% being singletons, with the ten largest covering about 8.2%. The sequencing input was blood, either unsorted or a sorted T cell fraction (not recorded which). All receptors come from a male donor with ankylosing spondylitis or in good health (not recorded which).

There are many counts of this clonotype. The chain is built from TRBV5-1 and TRBJ2-2, with D possibly TRBD2 on 7 matching bases. The CDR3 extends over 17 amino acids. Germline lookup yields CDR1 SGHRS and CDR2 YFSETQ. V was shortened by 6 bases and J by 2 bases, with 20 bases between the two germline ends. CDR3 residues: CASKEGGGPINTGELFF. The CDR3 coding sequence is TGCGCCAGCAAAGAAGGGGGAGGGCCTATAAACACCGGGGAGCTGTTTTTT.

This chain connects TRBV19 to TRBJ2-1; 8 bases map to TRBD2. Germline V gene data show CDR1 as LNHDA and CDR2 as SQIVND (reference sequence). The CDR3 consists of 13 residues. The V segment lost 10 bases and the J segment 7 bases; nucleotides outside the gene matches: 9. The CDR3 region is CATSSGKGNEQFF. The CDR3 DNA reads as TGTGCCACCAGTAGCGGGAAGGGGAATGAGCAGTTCTTC.

The table lists this clonotype with many counts. The chain uses TRBV5-1 and TRBJ2-3, with D perhaps TRBD2 (6 bases). This CDR3 spans 14 amino acids. V lost 3 bases and J 3 bases, leaving 11 bases between the germline ends. Germline values: CDR1 SGHRS, CDR2 YFSETQ. The CDR3 DNA reads as TGCGCCAGCAGCTCTGGCGGGGTGACAGATACGCAGTATTTT. Its protein product is CASSSGGVTDTQYF. The entire variable domain, with the rest obtained from reference TRBV5-1 and TRBJ2-3, is as follows: KAGVTQTPRYLIKTRGQQVTLSCSPISGHRSVSWYQQTPGQGLQFLFEYFSETQRNKGNFPGRFSGRQFSNSRSEMNVSTLELGDSALYLCASSSGGVTDTQYFGPGTRLTVL.

This clonotype came up many times. The chain employs TRBV20-1 and TRBJ1-3; perhaps TRBD1 as D (5 bases). There are 13 residues in the CDR3. CDR1 and CDR2 (germline): DFQATT, SNEGSKA (reference sequence). Trimming took off 5 bases at V and 2 bases at J, with 10 bases between the two ends. The chain's CDR3 is CSAAGGAGNTIYF. The CDR3 region has the DNA TGCAGTGCTGCCGGAGGGGCTGGAAACACCATATATTTT.

A note on this clonotype: The CDR3 does not end in the conserved phenylalanine or tryptophan, so this is likely a read error. No DNA is shown, since the ends of the CDR3 on it are uncertain; the CDR3 is the one TCRdb lists. This chain connects TRBV29-1 to TRBJ2-7. CDR1 and CDR2 (germline): SQVTM, ANQGSEA. The CDR3 comprises 8 residues, both ends counted. This CDR3 is CRTAALTA.

J is TRBJ2-7 and V is TRBV5-1, with D perhaps matching TRBD2 (7 bases). Looked up from germline, CDR1 is SGHRS and CDR2 is YFSETQ. This CDR3 is 12 amino acids long. Trimming removed 0 bases from V and 9 bases from J, with 10 bases in between. Written as DNA, the CDR3 is TGCGCCAGCAGCTTGGCGGGGGGCCTGCAGTACTTC. Translation: CASSLAGGLQYF.

The chain uses TRBV28 and TRBJ2-7; D might be TRBD1 (6 bases). The germline CDR1 and CDR2 sequences are MDHEN and SYDVKM. The CDR3 length is 15 residues. V was shortened by 4 bases and J by 1 base, with 14 bases between the two germline ends. The CDR3 is CASSSSGQASYEQYF. CDR3 DNA: TGTGCCAGCAGTTCCTCGGGACAAGCTTCCTACGAGCAGTACTTC.

This clonotype was detected ten times or more. This rearrangement joins TRBV5-1 to TRBJ1-1, with 10 nucleotides matching TRBD1. CDR3 length: 15 amino acids. V lost 4 bases, J lost 0 bases, and 3 bases stayed unmatched. The germline V gene encodes CDR1 SGHRS and CDR2 YFSETQ. The chain's CDR3 is CASSDGQGVNTEAFF. CDR3 sequence (DNA): TGCGCCAGCAGCGACGGACAGGGGGTGAACACTGAAGCTTTCTTT.

Ten or more counts support this clonotype. The chain links TRBV20-1 to TRBJ2-5; TRBD2 aligns across 10 bases. V trimming: 6 bases; J trimming: 4 bases; junction bases outside the gene matches: 5. Germline V CDR1 and CDR2: DFQATT, SNEGSKA (reference sequence). The CDR3 runs to 13 residues. CDR3 protein: CSAPSGSGETQYF. The CDR3 DNA is TGCAGTGCCCCTAGCGGGAGCGGAGAGACCCAGTACTTC.

The sample holds many counts of this clonotype. The chain combines TRBV12-3 or TRBV12-4 with TRBJ1-4, with TRBD1 matching over 9 bases. Trimming at V came to 3 bases and at J to 6 bases, leaving 2 bases not matched to a gene. This CDR3 contains 14 residues. The CDR3 is CASSFWDRDEKLFF. The CDR3 bases are TGTGCCAGCAGTTTCTGGGACAGGGATGAAAAACTGTTTTTT.

This clonotype was detected only a few times. For the CDR3, the DNA is TGTGCCAGCAGCCAAGGGCTAGCGGGACAGGGTGAGCAGTACTTC. It specifies CASSQGLAGQGEQYF. J is TRBJ2-7 and V is TRBV14; D assignment may be TRBD1 or TRBD2 (9 bases each). The CDR3 contains 15 residues. Per the germline V gene, CDR1 is SGHDN and CDR2 is FVKESK. Trimming took 1 base from V and 7 from J, leaving 17 bases between them.